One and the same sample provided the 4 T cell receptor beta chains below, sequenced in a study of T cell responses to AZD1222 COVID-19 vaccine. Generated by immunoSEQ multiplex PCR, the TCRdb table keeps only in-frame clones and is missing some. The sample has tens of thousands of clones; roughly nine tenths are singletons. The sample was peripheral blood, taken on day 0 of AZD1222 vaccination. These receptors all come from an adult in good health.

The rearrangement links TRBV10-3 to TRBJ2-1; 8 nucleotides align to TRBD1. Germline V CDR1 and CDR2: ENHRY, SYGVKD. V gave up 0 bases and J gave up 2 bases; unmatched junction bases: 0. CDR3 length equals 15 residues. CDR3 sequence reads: CAISESQGAYNEQFF. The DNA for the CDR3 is TGTGCCATCAGTGAGTCACAGGGGGCCTACAATGAGCAGTTCTTC.

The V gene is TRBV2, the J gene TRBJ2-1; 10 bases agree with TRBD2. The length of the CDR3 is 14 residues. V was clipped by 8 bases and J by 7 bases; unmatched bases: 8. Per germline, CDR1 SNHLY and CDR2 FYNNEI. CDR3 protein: CASGTVAGGNEQFF. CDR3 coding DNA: TGTGCCAGCGGTACCGTAGCGGGAGGTAATGAGCAGTTCTTC.

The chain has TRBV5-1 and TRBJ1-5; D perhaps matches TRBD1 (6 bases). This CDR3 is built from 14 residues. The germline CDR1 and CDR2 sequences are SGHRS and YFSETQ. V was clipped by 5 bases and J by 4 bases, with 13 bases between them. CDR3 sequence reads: CASRPGTTNQPQHF. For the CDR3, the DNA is TGCGCCAGCAGGCCCGGGACAACAAATCAGCCCCAGCATTTT. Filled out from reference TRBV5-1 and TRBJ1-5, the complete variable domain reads KAGVTQTPRYLIKTRGQQVTLSCSPISGHRSVSWYQQTPGQGLQFLFEYFSETQRNKGNFPGRFSGRQFSNSRSEMNVSTLELGDSALYLCASRPGTTNQPQHFGDGTRLSIL.

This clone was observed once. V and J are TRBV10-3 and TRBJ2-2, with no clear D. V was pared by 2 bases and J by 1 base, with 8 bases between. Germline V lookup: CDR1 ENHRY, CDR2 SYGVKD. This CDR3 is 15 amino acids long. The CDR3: CAISERQVNTGELFF. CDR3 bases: TGTGCCATCAGTGAGAGGCAGGTGAACACCGGGGAGCTGTTTTTT.